A selection of T cell receptor beta chains follows, all from one sample in a study of blood T cells in healthy people across ages. MiXCR, run by TCRdb on the 5' RACE reads, gives a single entry per CDR3 protein. The sample yields 1.5 million to 2 million distinct CDR3 sequences, approximately 30% seen once. Material for sequencing was blood. The receptors here all came from a woman aged 25 to 39 in good health. Both conserved end residues are part of each CDR3. The D gene is left open where the match is weak. Not every row has a clone size; where given, it reads once, few, many or a size class.

CDR3aa: CSVLYEMNTEAFF; CDR3nt: TGCAGCGTTTTGTACGAGATGAACACTGAAGCTTTCTTT; len: 13; j_gene: TRBJ1-1; v_gene: TRBV29-1; d_gene: NA; abundance: NA
CDR3aa: CSARAQGLGELFF; CDR3nt: TGCAGTGCTAGAGCCCAGGGGTTGGGGGAGCTGTTTTTT; len: 13; j_gene: TRBJ2-2; v_gene: TRBV20-1; d_gene: NA; abundance: NA
CDR3aa: CSVVRGKVISNQPQHF; CDR3nt: TGCAGCGTTGTCCGGGGGAAGGTGATAAGCAATCAGCCCCAGCATTTT; len: 16; j_gene: TRBJ1-5; v_gene: TRBV29-1; d_gene: NA; abundance: NA
CDR3aa: CASSNRADEAFF; CDR3nt: TGTGCCAGCAGCAATCGGGCGGATGAAGCTTTCTTT; len: 12; j_gene: TRBJ1-1; v_gene: TRBV7-8; d_gene: NA; abundance: few
CDR3aa: CASTPWASGRDEQFF; CDR3nt: TGTGCCAGCACCCCCTGGGCTAGCGGGCGGGATGAGCAGTTCTTC; len: 15; j_gene: TRBJ2-1; v_gene: TRBV12-3/TRBV12-4; d_gene: TRBD2; abundance: few
CDR3aa: CASSITEGEQYF; CDR3nt: TGTGCCAGCAGTATTACGGAGGGGGAGCAGTACTTC; len: 12; j_gene: TRBJ2-5; v_gene: TRBV5-5; d_gene: NA; abundance: few
CDR3aa: CASSLLLGRGVGNQPQHF; CDR3nt: TGTGCCAGCAGCTTACTCTTGGGAAGGGGTGTAGGCAATCAGCCCCAGCATTTT; len: 18; j_gene: TRBJ1-5; v_gene: TRBV7-2; d_gene: NA; abundance: once
CDR3aa: CASSLTSVNTGERFF; CDR3nt: TGCGCCAGCAGCTTGACTAGCGTGAACACCGGGGAGCGGTTTTTT; len: 15; j_gene: TRBJ2-2; v_gene: TRBV5-1; d_gene: TRBD2; abundance: NA
CDR3aa: CASSLSSQAIWYF; CDR3nt: TGTGCCAGCAGCTTAAGCTCGCAGGCCATATGGTATTTT; len: 13; j_gene: TRBJ2-3; v_gene: TRBV7-9; d_gene: NA; abundance: many
CDR3aa: CASSPARGRGDYGYTF; CDR3nt: TGTGCCAGCTCACCAGCACGGGGCAGGGGCGACTATGGCTACACCTTC; len: 16; j_gene: TRBJ1-2; v_gene: TRBV18; d_gene: NA; abundance: NA